The source of this T cell receptor (beta chain) is a study of blood T cell repertoires in COVID-19. On the study more broadly: The United States, Italy and Spain supplied acute and convalescent COVID-19 samples. PBMCs, B-cell-depleted T cells, or T cells were the source of the cDNA or gDNA that made up the material.

Original processing notes: Reference gene primer amplification yielded estimated nucleated cell counts. The method was immunoSEQ multiplex PCR; TCRdb's version includes in-frame clones alone and lacks a portion of them. Clone size and V and J calls were adopted from that table, with D and trimming inferred from the DNA. The sample consists of roughly 38,000 clones, 65% to 85% of them appearing once. CDR1 SGHNT and CDR2 YYREEE come from the germline V gene (reference sequence). This CDR3 contains 15 residues. V was clipped by 0 bases and J by 3 bases, with 12 bases between them. This clone occurred a few times.

The V call is TRBV5-4, the J call TRBJ1-2; D may be TRBD1 (5 bases). The origin of this receptor is an elderly man with active or convalescent COVID-19. Material for sequencing was peripheral blood. CDR3 bases: TGTGCCAGCAGCTTGGATAGGGAAGGGGACTATGGCTACACCTTC. Its protein product is CASSLDREGDYGYTF.